Shown below are 22 T cell receptor beta chains from a single sample sequenced in a study of beta chain features in type 1 diabetes. General study findings and limits: TCRB CDR3s were moderately but significantly shorter in Type 1 diabetes patients in all four CD4+ subsets.

Every isolated RNA sample was fully reverse transcribed, so sequencing captured expressed TCRB transcripts. Assay used: immunoSEQ multiplex PCR; TCRdb lists only in-frame clones, some missing. The table lists hundreds of thousands of clones, over 11% of them singletons. Antigens for these TCRs are unknown. The sample comprised naive CD4+ T cells from blood. The receptor source for this set is a man aged 25-40 years with type 1 diabetes.

This clone was found a few times. The chain joins TRBV4-1 to TRBJ2-3; 13 bases agree with TRBD2. The CDR3 loop spans 18 amino acids. V gave up 1 base and J gave up 2 bases; unmatched junction bases: 6. Germline loops: CDR1 MGHRA, CDR2 YSYEKL. CDR3 DNA sequence: TGCGCCAGCAGCCAAGTACTAGCGGGAGGGCCCCCCACAGATACGCAGTATTTT. Its protein is CASSQVLAGGPPTDTQYF.

This chain joins TRBV28 and TRBJ2-5, with D perhaps TRBD2 (6 bases). Germline CDR1 is MDHEN and CDR2 is SYDVKM. V was clipped by 2 bases and J by 5 bases, with 12 bases between them. This CDR3 region has 14 residues. The CDR3 DNA follows: TGTGCCAGCAGTTTAGGGGGGAGAGGGGAGACCCAGTACTTC. Amino acids: CASSLGGRGETQYF.

The gene calls are TRBV19 and TRBJ2-2, with D tentatively TRBD2 (6 bases). The CDR3 covers 15 residues. The germline V gene encodes CDR1 LNHDA and CDR2 SQIVND (reference sequence). V was trimmed by 3 bases and J by 1 base, leaving 9 bases between them. The CDR3 bases are TGTGCCAGTAGTATCGGGACTTTGAACACCGGGGAGCTGTTTTTT. Protein: CASSIGTLNTGELFF.

This chain connects TRBV4-2 to TRBJ1-5, with 7 bases matching TRBD1. The CDR3 sequence is 15 residues long. The V segment lost 4 bases and the J segment 2 bases; nucleotides outside the gene matches: 5. Looked up from germline, CDR1 is LGHNA and CDR2 is YNFKEQ. The CDR3 sequence: CASSPGTDRNQPQHF. CDR3 nucleotide sequence: TGTGCCAGCAGCCCCGGGACAGATCGCAATCAGCCCCAGCATTTT.

V is TRBV28 and J is TRBJ2-1, with D tentatively TRBD1 (6 bases). This CDR3 comprises 15 residues. Deletions cut 5 bases from V and 1 base from J, with 12 bases between. CDR1 MDHEN and CDR2 SYDVKM come from the germline V gene. This CDR3 reads CASSGGSLSYNEQFF. CDR3 sequence (DNA): TGTGCCAGCAGTGGGGGCAGTCTATCCTACAATGAGCAGTTCTTC. Drawing the rest from reference TRBV28 and TRBJ2-1, the complete variable domain is DVKVTQSSRYLVKRTGEKVFLECVQDMDHENMFWYRQDPGLGLRLIYFSYDVKMKEKGDIPEGYSVSREKKERFSLILESASTNQTSMYLCASSGGSLSYNEQFFGPGTRLTVL.

The J gene is TRBJ2-5, the V gene TRBV5-1; 14 bases match TRBD2. Unmatched junction bases numbered 1, after V lost 0 bases and J lost 3 bases. CDR1 and CDR2 (germline): SGHRS, YFSETQ. CDR3 length: 16 residues. CDR3 region: CASSLGGLAGEETQYF. CDR3 nucleotide sequence: TGCGCCAGCAGCTTGGGGGGACTAGCGGGAGAAGAGACCCAGTACTTC.

This chain links TRBV7-2 with TRBJ2-7, with TRBD1 matching 9 bases. Germline trimming cut 3 bases from V and 2 bases from J; bases unmatched to any gene: 8. The germline gives CDR1 SGHTA, CDR2 FQGNSA. CDR3 length equals 16 residues. In DNA, the CDR3 is TGTGCCAGCAGCTTTGGGCCCGGACAGGGGACCTACGAGCAGTACTTC. Translation: CASSFGPGQGTYEQYF.

Here the CDR3 reads CASSTLAGEYNEQFF. The CDR3 nucleotides are TGTGCCAGCTCAACCTTAGCGGGAGAGTACAATGAGCAGTTCTTC. The rearrangement links TRBV18 to TRBJ2-1; 9 bases fit TRBD2. The germline gives CDR1 KGHSH, CDR2 LQKENI. Losses at the gene ends were 5 bases for V and 4 bases for J; bases not matched to a gene: 6. The CDR3 length is 15 residues.

The chain combines TRBV7-9 with TRBJ1-1, with D hard to call. The CDR3 spans 14 residues. Trimming cost V 1 base and J 1 base, with 7 bases left between them. CDR1 is SEHNR, CDR2 FQNEAQ, per germline (reference sequence). The CDR3 DNA is TGTGCCAGCAGCTTAGGTACACAGAACACTGAAGCTTTCTTT. Translation: CASSLGTQNTEAFF.

The V call is TRBV2, the J call TRBJ2-1, with D perhaps matching TRBD1 (5 bases). The CDR3 sequence is 15 residues long. Germline CDR1 and CDR2: SNHLY and FYNNEI. The ends were cut back, 7 bases at V and 4 bases at J, with 17 bases in the middle. CDR3 coding DNA: TGTGCCAGCAAGCGACAGATGGGGCCATACAATGAGCAGTTCTTC. Translating gives CASKRQMGPYNEQFF.

This chain uses TRBV7-3 with TRBJ2-7; no clear D. Trimming took 2 bases from V and 2 from J, leaving 10 bases between them. This CDR3 is 14 amino acids long. Germline V gene lookup returns CDR1 SGHTA and CDR2 FQGTGA. Written as DNA, the CDR3 is TGTGCCAGCAGCTTAGAGCCGGGTACCTACGAGCAGTACTTC. Translation gives CASSLEPGTYEQYF. Full variable domain (rest looked up from reference TRBV7-3 and TRBJ2-7): GAGVSQTPSNKVTEKGKYVELRCDPISGHTALYWYRQSLGQGPEFLIYFQGTGAADDSGLPNDRFFAVRPEGSVSTLKIQRTERGDSAVYLCASSLEPGTYEQYFGPGTRLTVT.

The chain carries TRBV9 and TRBJ1-1; the D is unclear. Germline lookup yields CDR1 SGDLS and CDR2 YYNGEE. V lost 2 bases to trimming and J lost 0 bases, with 5 bases between them. The CDR3 extends over 13 amino acids. CDR3 in amino acids: CASSVNMNTEAFF. Written as DNA, the CDR3 is TGTGCCAGCAGCGTTAATATGAACACTGAAGCTTTCTTT.

CDR3 sequence reads: CASGLAGGQEQYF. CDR3 DNA: TGTGCCAGCGGACTAGCGGGAGGGCAAGAGCAGTACTTC. This sequence joins TRBV2 and TRBJ2-7, with 15 bases aligning to TRBD2. Per germline, CDR1 SNHLY and CDR2 FYNNEI. This CDR3 spans 13 amino acids. With 8 bases clipped from V and 7 bases from J, the junction kept 3 bases outside the gene matches.

The chain couples TRBV30 to TRBJ2-6; 14 positions agree with TRBD2. This CDR3 has 19 amino acids. J was trimmed by 4 bases and V by 0 bases; bases with no gene match: 8. In germline, CDR1 is GTSNPN, CDR2 SVGIG (reference sequence). The DNA for the CDR3 is TGTGCCTGGAGTGTGGCGGGACTAGCGGGAGAGTCGGGGGCCAACGTCCTGACTTTC. Translation gives CAWSVAGLAGESGANVLTF. Full variable domain (remainder filled in from reference TRBV30 and TRBJ2-6): SQTIHQWPATLVQPVGSPLSLECTVEGTSNPNLYWYRQAAGRGLQLLFYSVGIGQISSEVPQNLSASRPQDRQFILSSKKLLLSDSGFYLCAWSVAGLAGESGANVLTFGAGSRLTVL.

The gene calls are TRBV14 and TRBJ2-3; 11 nucleotides match TRBD2. This CDR3 region has 19 residues. The V and J ends lost 4 bases and 0 bases, in that order; junction bases with no gene match: 12. The V gene's germline CDR1 is SGHDN and CDR2 FVKESK. In DNA form, the CDR3 reads TGTGCCAGCAGCCGGACTAGCGGGTTTTCAACGCTGAGCACAGATACGCAGTATTTT. This gives the protein CASSRTSGFSTLSTDTQYF.

This chain joins TRBV9 and TRBJ2-5, with TRBD1 as a possible D gene (6 bases). With 4 bases removed from V and 0 bases from J, the gap between germline ends came to 16 bases. From germline, CDR1 is SGDLS and CDR2 YYNGEE. The CDR3 has 16 residues. CDR3 protein: CASSPDRTSYQETQYF. In nucleotides, the CDR3 is TGTGCCAGCAGCCCCGACAGGACCTCGTACCAAGAGACCCAGTACTTC.

V is TRBV11-2 and J is TRBJ2-1; TRBD2 matches 10 bases. V dropped 4 bases and J dropped 3; count of bases not matched to a gene: 3. The CDR3 is 15 amino acids. The germline gives CDR1 SGHAT, CDR2 FQNNGV. In DNA form, the CDR3 reads TGTGCCAGCAGCTCTCCTAGCGGGAGCTACAATGAGCAGTTCTTC. Its translation: CASSSPSGSYNEQFF.

As concerns this clone: The sample has other DNA sequences that encode this CDR3 too. The gene calls are TRBV2 and TRBJ1-1, with a weak D call TRBD1 (5 bases). Looked up from germline, CDR1 is SNHLY and CDR2 is FYNNEI. The germline V and J ends were trimmed by 4 bases and 1 base, with 7 bases remaining between them. CDR3 size: 13 residues. In DNA form, the CDR3 reads TGTGCCAGCAGTGGGCAGGGGAACACTGAAGCTTTCTTT. Its translation: CASSGQGNTEAFF.

This clone was seen a few times. The rearrangement links TRBV18 to TRBJ2-7; 9 bases are a match to TRBD1. This CDR3 comprises 15 residues. Trimming at V came to 0 bases and at J to 5 bases, leaving 5 bases not matched to a gene. The germline V gene encodes CDR1 KGHSH and CDR2 LQKENI. In DNA, the CDR3 is TGTGCCAGCTCACCACCTGGGACAGGGAGCGACGAGCAGTACTTC. Residues: CASSPPGTGSDEQYF. Looking up the rest from reference TRBV18 and TRBJ2-7 gives the full variable domain: NAGVMQNPRHLVRRRGQEARLRCSPMKGHSHVYWYRQLPEEGLKFMVYLQKENIIDESGMPKERFSAEFPKEGPSILRIQQVVRGDSAAYFCASSPPGTGSDEQYFGPGTRLTVT.

The gene calls are TRBV7-9 and TRBJ2-5, with D possibly matching TRBD2 (6 bases). The CDR3 totals 16 residues. Germline-derived CDR1 and CDR2 are SEHNR and FQNEAQ (reference sequence). Between the trimmed V and J ends, which lost 1 base and 5 bases, there was a span of 17 bases. This CDR3 is CASSLDRLAPVETQYF. As DNA, the CDR3 is TGTGCCAGCAGCTTAGACAGGCTAGCGCCGGTGGAGACCCAGTACTTC.

This clone was observed a handful of times. The genes are TRBV10-3 and TRBJ2-1, with D possibly being TRBD2 (6 bases). The CDR3 covers 13 residues. Germline V gene data show CDR1 as ENHRY and CDR2 as SYGVKD. Trimming shortened V by 3 bases and J by 6 bases, and 9 bases separated the two germline ends. DNA for the CDR3: TGTGCCATCAGTGAAAGGGGAGGCAATGAGCAGTTCTTC. Residues: CAISERGGNEQFF.

This clone was observed a handful of times. The V and J genes are TRBV2 and TRBJ1-2, with 8 positions matching TRBD1. The CDR3 extends over 12 amino acids. J was trimmed by 4 bases and V by 10 bases; bases with no gene match: 5. Looked up from germline, CDR1 is SNHLY and CDR2 is FYNNEI. CDR3 in DNA: TGTGCCACCCGGACAGGGAGCTATGGCTACACCTTC. It codes for CATRTGSYGYTF.